This T cell receptor (beta chain) originates from a study of cytomegalovirus exposure and HLA in healthy donors. Primers included in the PCR were 60 Vbeta and 13 Jbeta primers. Produced via immunoSEQ multiplex PCR; TCRdb's table is partial and in-frame only. In the table there are about 180,000 clones, roughly four fifths of which are singletons. This CDR3 is 12 amino acids long. Germline-derived CDR1 and CDR2 are GTSNPN and SVGIG (reference sequence). V was shortened by 4 bases and J by 4 bases, with 10 bases between the two germline ends. The TCR originated in a male donor in good health and CMV-seronegative. Sequenced input: PBMCs. The V gene is TRBV30, the J gene TRBJ1-1, with D maybe TRBD1 (6 bases). The CDR3 is CAWTTGITEAFF. The CDR3 region has the DNA TGTGCCTGGACCACAGGGATCACTGAAGCTTTCTTT.